Below, 24 T cell receptor beta chains from the same sample are listed, as sequenced in a study of T cell repertoires in cytomegalovirus infection. TCRdb itself ran the reads through MiXCR, one entry per CDR3 protein. The sample lists 450,000 to 550,000 distinct CDR3 sequences, about 44% seen once, with around 45% in the top ten. For these receptors, no antigen is known. Specimen: cultured PBMCs, collected from culture after CMV antigen stimulation. These receptors all stem from a human donor in good health (CMV status not recorded). Some clones in this sample may be carry-over from other donors' samples.

The chain has TRBV12-5 and TRBJ2-1; TRBD1 aligns across 7 bases. Germline loops: CDR1 LGHNT, CDR2 FRNRAP. The CDR3 runs to 11 residues. V lost 5 bases, J lost 8 bases, and 0 bases stayed unmatched. In DNA form, the CDR3 reads TGTGCTAGTGGTCAGGGGGATGAGCAGTTCTTC. As protein: CASGQGDEQFF.

The rearrangement links TRBV4-3 to TRBJ2-7; 12 bases are shared with TRBD2. This CDR3 region has 18 residues. V gave up 0 bases and J gave up 1 base; unmatched junction bases: 7. The germline gives CDR1 LGHNA, CDR2 YSLEER. CDR3 in amino acids: CASSQEGGLAGVSYEQYF. The CDR3, as DNA: TGCGCCAGCAGCCAAGAGGGGGGACTAGCGGGTGTGTCCTACGAGCAGTACTTC.

This sequence joins TRBV11-2 and TRBJ1-4; possibly TRBD1 for D (5 bases). The CDR3 loop spans 20 amino acids. V lost 4 bases, J lost 3 bases, and 27 bases lay in between. CDR1 SGHAT and CDR2 FQNNGV come from the germline V gene. The CDR3 DNA follows: TGTGCCAGCAGCTCCAAGCGGCACGGGGCGCCGGCTACATCTAATGAAAAACTGTTTTTT. Its translation: CASSSKRHGAPATSNEKLFF.

The chain joins TRBV12-3 or TRBV12-4 to TRBJ1-6; D unresolved. V was clipped by 6 bases and J by 5 bases, with 11 bases between them. CDR3 size: 14 residues. Written as DNA, the CDR3 is TGTGCCAGCAGGGACCACGTGAATAATTCACCCCTCCACTTT. Amino acids: CASRDHVNNSPLHF.

This clonotype was picked up a small number of times. The V and J genes are TRBV2 and TRBJ2-5, with 9 bases matching TRBD2. The germline V gene has CDR1 SNHLY and CDR2 FYNNEI. CDR3 size: 17 residues. V lost 3 bases and J lost 0; bases outside the gene matches: 8. CDR3 residues: CASSDLASGIYQETQYF. CDR3 DNA sequence: TGTGCCAGCAGTGACCTAGCTAGCGGGATATACCAAGAGACCCAGTACTTC.

This clonotype was recorded a few times. The rearrangement links TRBV6-1 to TRBJ2-7; maybe TRBD2 (5 bases). This CDR3 contains 14 residues. Germline V gene lookup returns CDR1 MNHNS and CDR2 SASEGT. The V and J ends lost 7 bases and 4 bases respectively, with 17 bases between them. CDR3 coding DNA: TGTGCCAGCAAGAAGGGTCCACTAGTATACGAGCAGTACTTC. It is translated as CASKKGPLVYEQYF.

A few counts support this clonotype. This CDR3 is CASSFPTGSGTQYF. The DNA of the CDR3 is TGTGCCAGCAGCTTTCCCACAGGGAGTGGGACCCAGTACTTC. The chain links TRBV7-9 to TRBJ2-5; possible D gene TRBD1, 6 bases. Per the germline V gene, CDR1 is SEHNR and CDR2 is FQNEAQ (reference sequence). The CDR3 loop spans 14 amino acids. V lost 3 bases to trimming and J lost 7 bases, with 15 bases between them. The entire variable domain, with the rest obtained from reference TRBV7-9 and TRBJ2-5, is as follows: DTGVSQNPRHKITKRGQNVTFRCDPISEHNRLYWYRQTLGQGPEFLTYFQNEAQLEKSRLLSDRFSAERPKGSFSTLEIQRTEQGDSAMYLCASSFPTGSGTQYFGPGTRLLVL.

This chain links TRBV6-2 or TRBV6-3 with TRBJ2-5, with D perhaps being TRBD1 or TRBD2 (5 bases each). V lost 2 bases and J lost 5, with 21 bases in between. Germline V gives CDR1 MNHEY, CDR2 SVGEGT. CDR3 length: 17 amino acids. The CDR3 protein is CASSYPPLTGPKETQYF. In DNA form, the CDR3 reads TGTGCCAGCAGTTACCCACCCCTTACGGGGCCCAAGGAGACCCAGTACTTC.

The rearrangement links TRBV10-3 to TRBJ2-3, with TRBD1 matching 10 bases. The germline V gene encodes CDR1 ENHRY and CDR2 SYGVKD. V gave up 2 bases and J gave up 4 bases; unmatched junction bases: 0. The CDR3 loop spans 14 amino acids. CDR3 loop: CAISEGQGADTQYF. In DNA form, the CDR3 reads TGTGCCATCAGTGAGGGACAGGGGGCAGATACGCAGTATTTT.

This clonotype was seen a handful of times. V gene TRBV7-2 combines with J gene TRBJ2-3; 8 bases are shared with TRBD2. The germline CDR1 and CDR2 sequences are SGHTA and FQGNSA. The V gene end was trimmed by 1 base and the J gene end by 4 bases; junction bases not matched to a gene: 4. The CDR3 has 15 amino acids. The CDR3 coding sequence is TGTGCCAGCAGCTTAGAAGGGACTAGATCAGATACGCAGTATTTT. This codes for CASSLEGTRSDTQYF.

The CDR3 region has the DNA TGTGCCAGCAGTTACTCGGGGGGCAGGGGCTACACCTTC. It encodes CASSYSGGRGYTF. The rearrangement joins TRBV6-5 to TRBJ1-2; tentative D call: TRBD1 (6 bases). CDR1 MNHEY and CDR2 SVGAGI come from the germline V gene. Trimming left V 0 bases short and J 8 bases short, with 10 bases between. This CDR3 spans 13 amino acids.

The chain has TRBV7-9 and TRBJ2-7; TRBD2 aligns across 10 bases. Germline V gives CDR1 SEHNR, CDR2 FQNEAQ (reference sequence). J gave up 1 base and V 1 base, and 4 bases lay outside the gene matches. The CDR3 length is 16 residues. The CDR3 sequence: CASSLEASGGSYEQYF. As DNA, the CDR3 is TGTGCCAGCAGCTTAGAAGCTAGCGGGGGATCCTACGAGCAGTACTTC. Variable domain in full (rest from reference TRBV7-9 and TRBJ2-7): DTGVSQNPRHKITKRGQNVTFRCDPISEHNRLYWYRQTLGQGPEFLTYFQNEAQLEKSRLLSDRFSAERPKGSFSTLEIQRTEQGDSAMYLCASSLEASGGSYEQYFGPGTRLTVT.

Concerning this clonotype: A much bigger clone sits one base away, suggesting this may be a read error. The chain recombines TRBV7-2 with TRBJ2-3; 7 nucleotides align to TRBD1. Germline assignment: CDR1 SGHTA and CDR2 FQGNSA. CDR3 size: 15 residues. DNA of the CDR3: TGTGGCAGCAGCTTAGCCCGGGACAGATCTAATACGCAGTATTTT. Encoded protein: CGSSLARDRSNTQYF.

The rearrangement joins TRBV19 to TRBJ2-2; 11 bases agree with TRBD2. The CDR3 consists of 16 residues. V dropped 4 bases and J dropped 3; count of bases not matched to a gene: 4. The germline V gene has CDR1 LNHDA and CDR2 SQIVND (reference sequence). CDR3 nucleotides: TGTGCCAGTAGTAGTCGGGGACTAGCGGACACCGGGGAGCTGTTTTTT. Translation: CASSSRGLADTGELFF. The variable domain in full, with the rest retrieved from reference TRBV19 and TRBJ2-2, is DGGITQSPKYLFRKEGQNVTLSCEQNLNHDAMYWYRQDPGQGLRLIYYSQIVNDFQKGDIAEGYSVSREKKESFPLTVTSAQKNPTAFYLCASSSRGLADTGELFFGEGSRLTVL.

The chain recombines TRBV5-6 with TRBJ2-7, with D uncertain. Per the germline V gene, CDR1 is SGHDT and CDR2 is YYEEEE. V shed 4 bases and J shed 2 bases, with 7 bases lying between them. The CDR3 is made up of 12 amino acids. The CDR3 nucleotides are TGTGCCAGCAGCGTGGGTCCCTACGAGCAGTACTTC. Translation: CASSVGPYEQYF.

The chain links TRBV6-5 to TRBJ2-7, with TRBD2 identical over 7 bases. Germline V gene data show CDR1 as MNHEY and CDR2 as SVGAGI. J gave up 4 bases and V 6 bases, and 9 bases lay outside the gene matches. This CDR3 comprises 14 residues. Here the CDR3 DNA reads TGTGCCAGCAGACCGCCGGGACTACCATACGAGCAGTACTTC. Amino acid sequence: CASRPPGLPYEQYF.

The rearrangement links TRBV5-4 to TRBJ2-2; TRBD2 might be the D (6 bases). Germline CDR1 SGHNT, CDR2 YYREEE (reference sequence). This CDR3 comprises 15 residues. Between the trimmed V and J ends, which lost 4 bases and 0 bases, there was a span of 10 bases. DNA of the CDR3: TGTGCCAGCAGCCGGGACTTCGCGAACACCGGGGAGCTGTTTTTT. Amino acid sequence: CASSRDFANTGELFF.

The V and J genes are TRBV12-3 or TRBV12-4 and TRBJ2-1, with 7 bases matching TRBD2. The length of the CDR3 is 18 residues. With V trimmed by 3 bases and J by 7 bases, 18 bases remained unmatched. CDR3 amino acids: CASSFKGGRATGRNEQFF. For the CDR3, the DNA is TGTGCCAGCAGTTTTAAGGGCGGGAGAGCTACCGGGCGGAATGAGCAGTTCTTC.

The table lists this clonotype with a few counts. V gene TRBV7-9 combines with J gene TRBJ2-1, with D perhaps matching TRBD1 (6 bases). The germline V gene encodes CDR1 SEHNR and CDR2 FQNEAQ (reference sequence). Trimming pared 4 bases from V and 9 bases from J, leaving 13 bases between. CDR3 length: 13 amino acids. CDR3 sequence: CASSSSLGGEQFF. The CDR3 DNA follows: TGTGCCAGCAGCTCATCCTTAGGGGGTGAGCAGTTCTTC.

The chain carries TRBV11-2 and TRBJ2-1, with TRBD2 matching over 9 bases. The V gene's germline CDR1 is SGHAT and CDR2 FQNNGV. Trimming took 5 bases from V and 14 from J; bases not matched to a gene: 13. The CDR3 has 14 amino acids. The CDR3, as DNA: TGTGCCAGCAGCACCTCTCCGGCGGGGGGGGCGGAGTTCTTC. This sequence encodes CASSTSPAGGAEFF.

The chain uses TRBV7-9 and TRBJ2-7; TRBD2 matches at 12 bases. The CDR3 spans 17 residues. Germline values: CDR1 SEHNR, CDR2 FQNEAQ (reference sequence). Unmatched junction bases numbered 10, after V lost 5 bases and J lost 2 bases. The CDR3 coding sequence is TGTGCCAGCAGCCTCCTTTCGACTAGCGGGGGACCCTACGAGCAGTACTTC. This sequence encodes CASSLLSTSGGPYEQYF.

This clonotype came up a few times. V usage is TRBV12-3 or TRBV12-4 and J usage is TRBJ1-5; D is perhaps TRBD1 (5 bases). The CDR3 is 13 amino acids. V shed 6 bases and J shed 7 bases, with 13 bases lying between them. The CDR3 loop is CASSTRTGQPQHF. CDR3 coding DNA: TGTGCCAGCAGCACCCGTACAGGACAGCCCCAGCATTTT.

This chain uses TRBV12-3 or TRBV12-4 with TRBJ2-2, with D possibly TRBD1 on 5 matching bases. Trimming cost V 1 base and J 0 bases, with 12 bases left between them. The CDR3 contains 17 residues. The CDR3 DNA sequence: TGTGCCAGCAGTTTAGGGCAGGGAAACGCGAACACCGGGGAGCTGTTTTTT. It encodes CASSLGQGNANTGELFF.

The chain is built from TRBV7-2 and TRBJ1-6; possibly TRBD1 for D (5 bases). V lost 4 bases, J lost 7 bases, and 14 bases lay in between. Germline CDR1 is SGHTA and CDR2 is FQGNSA. This CDR3 contains 15 residues. The chain's CDR3 is CASSSQTALNSPLHF. The CDR3 DNA follows: TGTGCCAGCAGCTCCCAGACAGCGCTGAATTCACCCCTCCACTTT. The variable domain in full, with the rest retrieved from reference TRBV7-2 and TRBJ1-6, is GAGVSQSPSNKVTEKGKDVELRCDPISGHTALYWYRQSLGQGLEFLIYFQGNSAPDKSGLPSDRFSAERTGGSVSTLTIQRTQQEDSAVYLCASSSQTALNSPLHFGNGTRLTVT.